This T cell receptor beta chain emerged from a study of shared clonotypes between healthy human individuals (dated by TCRdb to about 2020). For the wider study: A few men and a couple of women, aged 18 to 49 years, made up the cohort. Between about 0.94 and 8.9 billion PBMCs per donor were obtained by leukapheresis. Libraries were prepared and TCR repertoires were sequenced by different laboratories using diverse techniques, in order to increase sequencing depth and limit assay-specific biases. To estimate repertoire size and how much clonotypes are shared between individuals, the study performed deep sequencing of blood TCR repertoires from 4 to 6 healthy adults. Study-level results and caveats: Pairwise subsampling led to the expectation that sequencing depth would affect the degree of clonotype sharing among donors. Because the study included a small number of donors, the genetic and exposure-history diversity represented was limited. Sampling was limited to blood, and TCR repertoires in tissue likely differ from TCR repertoires in blood.

Using the deep immunoSEQ assay, multiplex PCR amplified TCR CDR3 regions from genomic DNA. Extracted genomic DNA from each cell subset was distributed evenly across all wells of several immunoSEQ 96-well plates, and each plate was treated as a replicate. For unsorted PBMC, each replicate PCR was loaded with approximately 320 ng genomic DNA, equivalent to roughly 31,000 T cell genomes. Unsorted PBMC genomic DNA was sequenced across ten immunoSEQ deep assay plates. The purified libraries were quantified using a Qubit 3.0 fluorometer, sized with a Bioanalyzer 2100, and then quantified again using the KAPA Library Quantification kit. Every immunoSEQ 96-well plate was sequenced on a separate single-read 150-cycle Illumina NextSeq 550 flow cell. The authors' analysis ran thus. Because only junctional sequences without quality scores were contained in the immunoSEQ output, filtering matching that applied to full-length reads could not be performed. To assign V/J genes and CDR3, sequences were annotated against IMGT germline references using PyIR, a Python wrapper for IgBLAST v1.9. Reads were removed for weak V/J assignments (E-value above 1e-6), missing CDR3, stop codons, out-of-frame junctions, or ambiguous translated residues. V3J clonotypes were defined as sequences sharing an identical inferred V gene, J gene, and CDR3 amino acid sequence. Percentage overlap between repertoires was computed as shared unique clonotypes divided by the size of the smaller repertoire. Repertoire richness was assessed with RTK rarefaction, the Chao1 estimator, and Recon v2.1 estimates of unobserved clonotypes. TCRdb provides this immuneACCESS table in a form limited to in-frame rearrangements. Some clones are lacking; in checked studies, under half of them reflect an unresolved V gene, and why the rest are absent is not known. The DNA gave D and trimming, while V, J and clone size come from that table. The sample data list some 500,000 clones, and 70% to 85% of these were observed just once. Roughly 12% of the sample goes to the ten largest clones.

Concerning this clone: Its antigen remains undetermined. Base qualities are not recorded, but no much larger clone differs from it by a single base.

Donors were healthy HIV-negative adults with no recently reported acute infections or vaccinations. Only Caucasian adults living in Nashville, Tennessee, USA were represented among the donors. For unsorted samples, some 87 million PBMCs were counted, and genomic DNA was extracted using the QIAamp DNA Blood Mini kit. Blood was collected by leukapheresis, and PBMCs were isolated by Ficoll-Histopaque density gradient centrifugation and then cryopreserved in liquid nitrogen vapor phase. Counted from cysteine to phenylalanine, this CDR3 has 15 amino acids. CDR3 DNA only is kept here, 45 bases in frame from base 1. Trimming costs V 6 bases and J 2 bases, and their ends lie 14 bases apart. From the germline V gene, CDR1 is SGHAT and CDR2 is FQNNGV.

Input material: PBMCs. The chain was built from TRBV11-2 and TRBJ2-1; the D region possibly corresponds to TRBD2 (5 bases align). This TCR came from a woman between 35 and 50 years old in good health. Some clones in this sample may be carry-over from other donors' samples. The CDR3 corresponds to CASRGGAAPYNEQFF. The sequenced DNA is TGTGCCAGCAGAGGAGGAGCGGCCCCCTACAATGAGCAGTTCTTC. Where the CDR3 stops, the reference TRBV11-2 and TRBJ2-1 genes take over; the full variable domain is EAGVAQSPRYKIIEKRQSVAFWCNPISGHATLYWYQQILGQGPKLLIQFQNNGVVDDSQLPKDRFSAERLKGVDSTLKIQPAKLEDSAVYLCASRGGAAPYNEQFFGPGTRLTVL.